This T cell receptor (beta chain) came from a study of T-cell reconstitution after alpha-beta-depleted transplantation in children. Preparation of the TCRbeta library involved a method that used unique molecular identifiers. In TCRdb, the PCR reads were re-called with MiXCR into one record per CDR3 protein. The sample holds a few hundred thousand distinct CDR3 sequences, about a sixth seen once. The CDR3 extends over 15 amino acids. Trimming cost V 5 bases and J 5 bases; bases outside gene matches: 11. The sequences come from PBMCs from the stem cell graft donor, collected from the stem cell graft. This receptor was obtained from a human donor who donated a stem cell graft to a child with acute lymphoblastic leukemia. V is TRBV12-3 or TRBV12-4 and J is TRBJ2-7; 8 bases line up with TRBD2. The CDR3 coding sequence is TGTGCCAGCAGTGCGGGACTAGGAAGGTTTCACGAGCAGTACTTC. Its translation is CASSAGLGRFHEQYF.